Sequencing of this T cell receptor (beta chain) was carried out in a study of T cells in Graves' hyperthyroidism and ophthalmopathy. Study context: Once the initial diagnosis was made, peripheral blood was obtained before any treatment.

This clonotype was recorded at least ten times. Antigen specificity is unknown. The CDR3 extends over 15 amino acids. The germline CDR1 and CDR2 sequences are DFQATT and SNEGSKA (reference sequence). Deletions cut 4 bases from V and 2 bases from J, with 16 bases between. Pregnant or lactating patients were excluded, as were those with uncontrolled infection or other autoimmune disease. Using 10 ml of fresh peripheral blood, PBMCs were prepared. The study's findings and limits: The majority of expanded thyroid clonotypes above 0.001 also appeared in blood.

Researchers took RNA transcripts and amplified the TCR beta CDR3 regions from them. First-round RT-PCR targeting the TCR CDR3 was performed with the HTBI primer set. TCRdb itself ran the multiplex PCR reads through MiXCR, one entry per CDR3 protein. Altogether 250,000 to 350,000 distinct CDR3 sequences are present, approximately 17% being singletons, with the ten largest covering around 55%. This receptor was identified in an older woman with Graves' ophthalmopathy. The rearrangement joins TRBV20-1 to TRBJ2-3; D gene ambiguous. Input material: blood. The CDR3 sequence is CSAIEMDRATDTQYF. In DNA form, the CDR3 reads TGCAGTGCTATCGAGATGGACCGCGCCACAGATACGCAGTATTTT.